This T cell receptor (beta chain) derives from a study of T cell responses to AZD1222 COVID-19 vaccine (dated by TCRdb to the early 2020s). Broadly, across the study: TCR sequencing covered fewer than 250 trial participants: 200 to 220 given two doses of AZD1222 and 26 given two doses of MenACWY control vaccine. Trial participants were enrolled by age into 18-55, 56-69 and 70-plus year subgroups, with approximately 150, 28 and 58 TCR-sequenced participants respectively.

Spanning cysteine to phenylalanine, the CDR3 consists of 14 amino acids. Just the 42-base CDR3 DNA is kept, in frame starting at base 1. The V end loses 6 bases and the J end loses 3 bases, and a stretch of 17 bases separates them. From the germline V gene, CDR1 is SQVTM and CDR2 is ANQGSEA. Concerning this clone itself: This receptor's antigen is unknown. Qualities for individual bases were not recorded, and no much larger clone is one base off.

The CDR3 regions of human TCRbeta chains were subjected to immunosequencing. The source study handled its data this way. TCRs in the repertoires were compared against a reference library of SARS-CoV-2-specific TCRs that had been generated with the MIRA antigen-specificity platform. Breadth was defined as the fraction of unique TCRs that were SARS-CoV-2-associated, and depth was defined as the fraction of total T cells that were SARS-CoV-2-associated. Using the MIRA data, every spike-specific TCR was mapped to the spike region that the TCR reacted to and assigned to either a CD4 or a CD8 class. Log10-transformed breadth and depth values were compared by one-way ANOVA with Sidak's multiple comparisons tests. TCRdb carries this immuneACCESS record with in-frame sequences only. Its versions omit some clonotypes, under half of them owing to an unresolved V gene in the studies checked, with the rest unexplained. V, J and clone size were drawn from that table, and D and trimming were deduced from the DNA. The sample contains about 140,000 clones, 90% to 95% of them found a single time. About 6.7% of the sample lies in the top ten.

This sample's time point label indicates: about 28 days (+/-7) after the second vaccine dose. AZD1222 recipients whose second dose came at about 4 weeks and those whose second dose came at about 12 weeks were combined into one group, since spike-specific TCR depth and breadth did not differ between the two schedules. The vaccinee samples were drawn from two UK trials, COV001 and COV002, one of which was a single-blind randomized controlled phase 2/3 trial testing AZD1222 (ChAdOx1 nCoV-19) in healthy adults. Trial participant PBMC samples were collected at day 0 and day 28 after the second dose for TCRbeta chain sequencing. What the study reported, not specific to this receptor: The 56-69-year group was small, and its depth increase did not reach significance, likely because of low power. Epitopes outside the regions mutated in the B.1.351 and B.1.1.7 variants were reportedly recognized by nearly half of the unique spike-specific TCRs. Participants were mostly white British and included more females than males, and it was suggested by the authors that clonal diversity may have been underestimated. Only five or six AZD1222 recipients were SARS-CoV-2 seropositive at baseline, limiting conclusions about previously exposed vaccinees. Vaccine-associated CD4 TCRs spanned the whole spike protein, with dominant responses in regions 160-218 and 743-854. Because no day 14 peak-response samples were available, repertoires were characterized only after the peak T cell response. After two AZD1222 doses, spike-specific TCR breadth and depth were significantly higher than at day 0 and than in MenACWY recipients.

The sequence came from an adult who received the AZD1222 COVID-19 vaccine. This chain joins TRBV29-1 to TRBJ1-2; there is no confident call for the D gene. Material: peripheral blood, obtained 28 days after the second AZD1222 dose. The CDR3 loop reads CSVPMSGPDYGYTF. The DNA is as follows: TGCAGCGTACCGATGTCCGGCCCGGACTATGGCTACACCTTC.